Listed below are T cell receptor beta chains from one sample, sequenced in a study of long-term antiretroviral therapy in people with HIV. Profiled with immunoSEQ multiplex PCR; TCRdb holds only in-frame clones, not every one. The data show over 35,000 clones, about 94% seen once. The sample here was unsorted PBMCs, taken 9 to 9.5 years after starting antiretroviral therapy. The origin of the receptors is a young man with HIV. CDR3s include the opening cysteine and the closing phenylalanine or tryptophan. A D gene is named only where the DNA matches it firmly. Not all rows give a size; the values are once, few, many and, for expanded clones, a class.

d_call: -
j_call: TRBJ1-1
cdr3_length: 16
clone_size: -
v_call: TRBV30
cdr3_aa: CAWSPVGTCRNTEAFF
cdr3_nt: TGTGCCTGGAGTCCAGTCGGGACATGCCGGAACACTGAAGCTTTCTTT

d_call: -
j_call: TRBJ2-7
cdr3_length: 13
clone_size: -
v_call: TRBV5-1
cdr3_aa: CASSSSSVYEQYF
cdr3_nt: TGCGCCAGCAGCTCCTCGAGCGTCTACGAGCAGTACTTC

d_call: -
j_call: TRBJ2-6
cdr3_length: 15
clone_size: -
v_call: TRBV28
cdr3_aa: CASSLTGTGANVLTF
cdr3_nt: TGTGCCAGCAGTTTAACCGGGACTGGGGCCAACGTCCTGACTTTC

d_call: -
j_call: TRBJ2-7
cdr3_length: 11
clone_size: -
v_call: TRBV2
cdr3_aa: CASRASYEQYF
cdr3_nt: TGTGCCAGCAGGGCTTCCTACGAGCAGTACTTC

d_call: TRBD1
j_call: TRBJ1-6
cdr3_length: 13
clone_size: -
v_call: TRBV7-3
cdr3_aa: CASSPTTGRTLHF
cdr3_nt: TGTGCCAGCAGCCCCACGACAGGGCGTACCCTCCACTTT

d_call: -
j_call: TRBJ2-4
cdr3_length: 13
clone_size: -
v_call: TRBV5-6
cdr3_aa: CASSSDRASIQYF
cdr3_nt: TGTGCCAGCAGCTCGGACAGAGCGAGCATTCAGTACTTC

d_call: -
j_call: TRBJ2-5
cdr3_length: 11
clone_size: once
v_call: TRBV20-1
cdr3_aa: CSARGTETQYF
cdr3_nt: TGCAGTGCTAGAGGGACAGAGACCCAGTACTTC

d_call: -
j_call: TRBJ1-6
cdr3_length: 16
clone_size: -
v_call: TRBV7-4
cdr3_aa: CASSLPQGRVVAPLHF
cdr3_nt: TGTGCCAGCAGCCTCCCCCAGGGGCGCGTAGTAGCACCCCTCCACTTT

d_call: TRBD2
j_call: TRBJ2-5
cdr3_length: 18
clone_size: -
v_call: TRBV7-9
cdr3_aa: CASSLAKRLAGEQETQYF
cdr3_nt: TGTGCCAGCAGCTTAGCGAAGAGGCTAGCGGGGGAACAAGAGACCCAGTACTTC

d_call: -
j_call: TRBJ2-5
cdr3_length: 14
clone_size: -
v_call: TRBV7-2
cdr3_aa: CASSSGLAQETQYF
cdr3_nt: TGTGCCAGCAGCTCCGGCCTAGCTCAAGAGACCCAGTACTTC

d_call: -
j_call: TRBJ2-1
cdr3_length: 13
clone_size: -
v_call: TRBV9
cdr3_aa: CASSIGRTDEQFF
cdr3_nt: TGTGCCAGCAGCATTGGACGTACTGATGAGCAGTTCTTC

d_call: -
j_call: TRBJ1-2
cdr3_length: 13
clone_size: -
v_call: TRBV10-1
cdr3_aa: CASSESDSYGYTF
cdr3_nt: TGCGCCAGCAGTGAGTCGGACAGCTATGGCTACACCTTC

d_call: -
j_call: TRBJ2-7
cdr3_length: 13
clone_size: -
v_call: TRBV29-1
cdr3_aa: CSVGGNRIYEQYF
cdr3_nt: TGCAGCGTTGGTGGCAACAGGATCTACGAGCAGTACTTC

d_call: TRBD2
j_call: TRBJ2-1
cdr3_length: 20
clone_size: -
v_call: TRBV15
cdr3_aa: CATSREGTSGGFSSYNEQFF
cdr3_nt: TGTGCCACCAGCAGAGAAGGGACTAGCGGGGGATTTAGCTCCTACAATGAGCAGTTCTTC

d_call: -
j_call: TRBJ2-3
cdr3_length: 11
clone_size: -
v_call: TRBV28
cdr3_aa: CASSLSRAQYF
cdr3_nt: TGTGCCAGCAGTTTATCTCGGGCGCAGTATTTT

d_call: TRBD1
j_call: TRBJ1-5
cdr3_length: 15
clone_size: -
v_call: TRBV28
cdr3_aa: CASSSGSGGGQPQHF
cdr3_nt: TGTGCCAGCAGTTCAGGATCAGGGGGCGGCCAGCCCCAGCATTTT

d_call: -
j_call: TRBJ2-2
cdr3_length: 15
clone_size: -
v_call: TRBV9
cdr3_aa: CASSVGSMNTGELFF
cdr3_nt: TGTGCCAGCAGCGTAGGAAGTATGAACACCGGGGAGCTGTTTTTT

d_call: -
j_call: TRBJ2-1
cdr3_length: 15
clone_size: -
v_call: TRBV10-1
cdr3_aa: CASSESGEAYNEQFF
cdr3_nt: TGCGCCAGCAGTGAATCCGGGGAGGCCTACAATGAGCAGTTCTTC

d_call: -
j_call: TRBJ2-7
cdr3_length: 17
clone_size: -
v_call: TRBV19
cdr3_aa: CASSQRGGGLSSYEQYF
cdr3_nt: TGTGCCAGTAGCCAGAGGGGGGGCGGTCTGAGCTCCTACGAGCAGTACTTC

d_call: -
j_call: TRBJ2-3
cdr3_length: 15
clone_size: -
v_call: TRBV5-6
cdr3_aa: CASKEGGANTDTQYF
cdr3_nt: TGTGCCAGCAAGGAAGGGGGTGCCAACACAGATACGCAGTATTTT

d_call: -
j_call: TRBJ1-5
cdr3_length: 13
clone_size: once
v_call: TRBV9
cdr3_aa: CASSAGAVQPQHF
cdr3_nt: TGTGCCAGCAGCGCCGGGGCTGTTCAGCCCCAGCATTTT

d_call: TRBD2
j_call: TRBJ2-3
cdr3_length: 13
clone_size: once
v_call: TRBV10-3
cdr3_aa: CAITAGGPDTQYF
cdr3_nt: TGTGCCATCACAGCGGGGGGACCAGATACGCAGTATTTT

d_call: -
j_call: TRBJ2-2
cdr3_length: 15
clone_size: -
v_call: TRBV10-2
cdr3_aa: CASSEDGLNTGELFF
cdr3_nt: TGCGCCAGCAGTGAAGACGGATTGAACACCGGGGAGCTGTTTTTT

d_call: -
j_call: TRBJ2-7
cdr3_length: 18
clone_size: -
v_call: TRBV2
cdr3_aa: CASSEAYGLDGGSYEQYF
cdr3_nt: TGTGCCAGCAGTGAAGCATACGGGCTCGACGGTGGCTCCTACGAGCAGTACTTC

d_call: TRBD1
j_call: TRBJ2-4
cdr3_length: 17
clone_size: once
v_call: TRBV18
cdr3_aa: CASSPGTAGMGKNIQYF
cdr3_nt: TGTGCCAGCTCACCGGGGACAGCAGGGATGGGTAAAAACATTCAGTACTTC

d_call: -
j_call: TRBJ1-1
cdr3_length: 14
clone_size: -
v_call: TRBV5-5
cdr3_aa: CASSLGLSLTEAFF
cdr3_nt: TGTGCCAGCAGCTTGGGATTATCTCTCACTGAAGCTTTCTTT

d_call: TRBD1
j_call: TRBJ1-1
cdr3_length: 17
clone_size: -
v_call: TRBV9
cdr3_aa: CASSVDAGQGGNTEAFF
cdr3_nt: TGTGCCAGCAGCGTAGACGCGGGACAGGGGGGGAACACTGAAGCTTTCTTT

d_call: TRBD1
j_call: TRBJ2-3
cdr3_length: 13
clone_size: -
v_call: TRBV6-1
cdr3_aa: CASGRQGPDTQYF
cdr3_nt: TGTGCCAGCGGCAGACAGGGGCCAGATACGCAGTATTTT

d_call: -
j_call: TRBJ1-1
cdr3_length: 15
clone_size: -
v_call: TRBV18
cdr3_aa: CASSDAWGGNTEAFF
cdr3_nt: TGTGCCAGCTCAGACGCATGGGGGGGGAACACTGAAGCTTTCTTT

d_call: -
j_call: TRBJ1-5
cdr3_length: 18
clone_size: -
v_call: TRBV11-2
cdr3_aa: CASSLSSMAQNSNQPQHF
cdr3_nt: TGTGCCAGCAGCTTAAGTTCCATGGCGCAGAATAGCAATCAGCCCCAGCATTTT

d_call: TRBD1
j_call: TRBJ1-2
cdr3_length: 13
clone_size: -
v_call: TRBV6-5
cdr3_aa: CASSNGQGYGYTF
cdr3_nt: TGTGCCAGCAGTAACGGACAGGGCTATGGCTACACCTTC

d_call: TRBD1
j_call: TRBJ1-1
cdr3_length: 14
clone_size: -
v_call: TRBV4-1
cdr3_aa: CASSLGQGDTEAFF
cdr3_nt: TGCGCCAGCAGCCTTGGACAGGGGGACACTGAAGCTTTCTTT

d_call: -
j_call: TRBJ1-2
cdr3_length: 14
clone_size: -
v_call: TRBV6-6
cdr3_aa: CASSRGADNYGYTF
cdr3_nt: TGTGCCAGCAGTCGGGGGGCAGATAACTATGGCTACACCTTC

d_call: TRBD1
j_call: TRBJ1-2
cdr3_length: 13
clone_size: -
v_call: TRBV5-4
cdr3_aa: CASSLTGDYGYTF
cdr3_nt: TGTGCCAGCAGCTTGACAGGGGACTATGGCTACACCTTC

d_call: -
j_call: TRBJ1-2
cdr3_length: 13
clone_size: -
v_call: TRBV7-2
cdr3_aa: CASSQGQSYGYTF
cdr3_nt: TGTGCCAGCAGCCAGGGACAATCCTATGGCTACACCTTC

d_call: -
j_call: TRBJ2-2
cdr3_length: 14
clone_size: -
v_call: TRBV7-9
cdr3_aa: CASSPTGWTGELFF
cdr3_nt: TGTGCCAGCAGCCCAACGGGGTGGACCGGGGAGCTGTTTTTT

d_call: -
j_call: TRBJ2-5
cdr3_length: 13
clone_size: -
v_call: TRBV5-1
cdr3_aa: CASSSMDIKTQYF
cdr3_nt: TGCGCCAGCAGCTCCATGGACATAAAGACCCAGTACTTC

d_call: TRBD2
j_call: TRBJ2-1
cdr3_length: 16
clone_size: once
v_call: TRBV9
cdr3_aa: CASSPPERGGLNEQFF
cdr3_nt: TGTGCCAGCAGCCCACCGGAGCGGGGGGGCCTCAATGAGCAGTTCTTC

d_call: -
j_call: TRBJ1-5
cdr3_length: 13
clone_size: -
v_call: TRBV28
cdr3_aa: CASSPTGNQPQHF
cdr3_nt: TGTGCCAGCAGTCCCACGGGAAATCAGCCCCAGCATTTT

d_call: -
j_call: TRBJ2-7
cdr3_length: 16
clone_size: -
v_call: TRBV2
cdr3_aa: CASRVGGPRNAYEQYF
cdr3_nt: TGTGCCAGCAGGGTCGGTGGTCCTCGGAACGCCTACGAGCAGTACTTC

d_call: -
j_call: TRBJ2-1
cdr3_length: 13
clone_size: -
v_call: TRBV9
cdr3_aa: CASSVDTDTEQFF
cdr3_nt: TGTGCCAGCAGCGTAGACACGGATACTGAGCAGTTCTTC

d_call: TRBD2
j_call: TRBJ2-3
cdr3_length: 16
clone_size: -
v_call: TRBV5-1
cdr3_aa: CASSLVSAGLEDTQYF
cdr3_nt: TGCGCCAGCAGCTTGGTCTCAGCGGGGCTTGAAGATACGCAGTATTTT

d_call: -
j_call: TRBJ1-2
cdr3_length: 16
clone_size: -
v_call: TRBV5-1
cdr3_aa: CASSFSSGDYFYGYTF
cdr3_nt: TGCGCCAGCAGCTTTAGCTCAGGGGACTATTTCTATGGCTACACCTTC

d_call: TRBD2
j_call: TRBJ2-2
cdr3_length: 16
clone_size: -
v_call: TRBV5-1
cdr3_aa: CASSFGLAGGSGELFF
cdr3_nt: TGCGCCAGCAGCTTCGGACTAGCGGGGGGTTCCGGGGAGCTGTTTTTT

d_call: -
j_call: TRBJ1-5
cdr3_length: 14
clone_size: -
v_call: TRBV7-9
cdr3_aa: CASSSGPGNQPQHF
cdr3_nt: TGTGCCAGCAGCTCAGGACCTGGGAATCAGCCCCAGCATTTT

d_call: -
j_call: TRBJ1-2
cdr3_length: 12
clone_size: -
v_call: TRBV6-6
cdr3_aa: CASGSQGYGYTF
cdr3_nt: TGTGCCAGCGGGTCCCAGGGATATGGCTACACCTTC